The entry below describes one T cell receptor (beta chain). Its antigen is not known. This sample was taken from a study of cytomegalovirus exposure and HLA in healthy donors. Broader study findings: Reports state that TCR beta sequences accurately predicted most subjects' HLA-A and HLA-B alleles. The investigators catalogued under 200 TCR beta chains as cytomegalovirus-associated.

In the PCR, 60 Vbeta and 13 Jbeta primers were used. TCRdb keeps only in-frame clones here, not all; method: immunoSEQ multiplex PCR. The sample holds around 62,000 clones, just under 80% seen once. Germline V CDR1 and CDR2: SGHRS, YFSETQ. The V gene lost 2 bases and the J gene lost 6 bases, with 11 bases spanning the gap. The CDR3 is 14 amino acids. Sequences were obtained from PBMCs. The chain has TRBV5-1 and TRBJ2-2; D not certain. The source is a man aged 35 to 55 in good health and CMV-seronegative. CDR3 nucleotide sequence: TGCGCCAGCAGCTTTGGGCTAAGTCCCGGGGAGCTGTTTTTT. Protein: CASSFGLSPGELFF.